The T cell receptor (beta chain) under discussion was sequenced for a study of blood T cells in healthy people across ages. For the second PCR, which ran for about 7 to 11 cycles, a sample-barcoded 5' primer and a J-beta primer mix were used. The study obtained at least 2.5 million CDR3-containing paired-end reads from every sample. Using its own MiXCR run on the 5' RACE reads, TCRdb lists one record per CDR3 protein. The repertoire consists of about 800,000 distinct CDR3 sequences, with 58% occurring once and the leading ten covering approximately 20%. CDR1 and CDR2 from the germline V gene are SGHTA and FQGNSA. CDR3 length equals 13 residues.

This chain links TRBV7-2 with TRBJ2-7; D uncertain. The J call may be mistaken, given a closer DNA end match to TRBJ2-5. The sequence derives from a man aged 25-45 years in good health. The sequencing input was blood. The CDR3, as DNA: TGTGCCAGCGGCCTCAACCAACTAGAGACCCAGTACTTC. Protein product: CASGLNQLETQYF.